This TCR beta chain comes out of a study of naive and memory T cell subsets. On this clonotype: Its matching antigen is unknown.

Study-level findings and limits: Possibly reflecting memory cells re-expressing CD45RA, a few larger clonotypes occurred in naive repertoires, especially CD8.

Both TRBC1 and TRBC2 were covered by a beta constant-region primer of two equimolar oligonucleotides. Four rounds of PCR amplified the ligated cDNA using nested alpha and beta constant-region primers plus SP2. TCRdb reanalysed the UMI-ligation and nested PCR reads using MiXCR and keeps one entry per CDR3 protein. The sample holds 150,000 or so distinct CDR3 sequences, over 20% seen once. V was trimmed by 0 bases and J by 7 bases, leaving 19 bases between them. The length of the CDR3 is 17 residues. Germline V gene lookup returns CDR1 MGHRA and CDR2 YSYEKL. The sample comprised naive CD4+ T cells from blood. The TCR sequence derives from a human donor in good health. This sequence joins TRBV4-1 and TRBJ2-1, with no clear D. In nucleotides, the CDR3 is TGCGCCAGCAGCCAAGATACTGCGACGAGATGGGGAAATGAGCAGTTCTTC. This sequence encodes CASSQDTATRWGNEQFF.